This T cell receptor (beta chain) was sequenced in a study of vaccination and CD4 T cells after COVID-19. Whole-study context: According to the study, participants were given two doses of BNT162b2 or mRNA-1273 vaccine. It was a median about 100 days after diagnosis, with a range of 35 to 161, that post-COVID samples were drawn.

Sequencing of DNA taken from cultured CD4+ T cells relied on the Oncomine TCR Beta short-read assay. It was from cultured CD4+ T cells that genomic DNA was extracted. One entry per CDR3 protein results from TCRdb running MiXCR on the PCR reads. The table shows roughly 14,000 distinct CDR3 sequences, with less than 70% occurring only once. Trimming took 10 bases from V and 1 from J; bases not matched to a gene: 13. The CDR3 is made up of 18 amino acids. From germline, CDR1 is MDHEN and CDR2 SYDVKM. The treatment is: approximately 10-day PBMC culture with coronavirus spike peptide pools or control peptides (ViraFEST assay). T cells were expanded with peptide pools, and expanded clonotypes were identified by TCR sequencing. With respect to this clonotype: The antigen remains undetermined.

J is TRBJ2-1 and V is TRBV28, with 13 positions matching TRBD2. The material was CD4+ T cells from blood, cultured in vitro, obtained before SARS-CoV-2 vaccination. The receptor's source is a human donor who had recovered from COVID-19. In DNA, the CDR3 is TGTGCCACCGGAGGACTAGCGGGAGCCAGGGGGTCCTACAATGAGCAGTTCTTC. Translating it yields CATGGLAGARGSYNEQFF.